These 29 T cell receptor beta chains came from one sample sequenced in a study of cytomegalovirus exposure and HLA in healthy donors. Vbeta (60) and Jbeta (13) primers were used in the PCR. The protocol was immunoSEQ multiplex PCR, while the TCRdb copy is restricted to in-frame clones and leaves out a portion. Of about 150,000 clones in the sample, roughly four fifths were seen once. The sequencing input was PBMCs. The receptors here all came from a woman in her thirties or forties in good health and CMV-seronegative.

The chain has TRBV5-1 and TRBJ1-1; the D is unclear. V was trimmed by 5 bases and J by 4 bases, leaving 15 bases between them. Germline V lookup: CDR1 SGHRS, CDR2 YFSETQ. The CDR3 covers 14 residues. The CDR3 sequence: CASRKRAGGTEAFF. Here the CDR3 DNA reads TGCGCCAGCAGGAAGCGAGCCGGTGGCACTGAAGCTTTCTTT.

The gene calls are TRBV28 and TRBJ1-2; TRBD1 agrees at 9 bases. Germline CDR1 and CDR2: MDHEN and SYDVKM. The CDR3 covers 13 residues. V gave up 5 bases and J gave up 3 bases; unmatched junction bases: 1. The CDR3 DNA follows: TGTGCCAGCAGTACAGGGGGCTACTATGGCTACACCTTC. This gives the protein CASSTGGYYGYTF.

The genes are TRBV5-1 and TRBJ2-3; 9 bases map to TRBD2. The CDR3 is made up of 15 amino acids. V shed 2 bases and J 5 bases; nucleotides not matched to a gene: 6. CDR1 and CDR2 from the germline V gene are SGHRS and YFSETQ. The CDR3 spells CASSLGGGAKDTQYF. CDR3 bases: TGCGCCAGCAGCTTAGGCGGGGGGGCGAAAGATACGCAGTATTTT.

V and J are TRBV4-1 and TRBJ2-3; possibly TRBD1 for D (6 bases). Germline V gene lookup returns CDR1 MGHRA and CDR2 YSYEKL. V dropped 6 bases and J dropped 0 bases, with 10 bases sitting between them. CDR3 size: 14 residues. CDR3 DNA: TGCGCCAGCAGTACGGGGACAAGCACAGATACGCAGTATTTT. Translation gives CASSTGTSTDTQYF.

This clone has just a few counts. V gene TRBV27 combines with J gene TRBJ2-5; 7 bases are shared with TRBD1. The CDR3 totals 13 residues. Germline-derived CDR1 and CDR2 are MNHEY and SMNVEV (reference sequence). V trimming: 6 bases; J trimming: 4 bases; junction bases outside the gene matches: 5. CDR3 in amino acids: CASRTGFGETQYF. The DNA of the CDR3 is TGTGCCAGCAGGACAGGGTTCGGAGAGACCCAGTACTTC.

This clone was seen a handful of times. The chain has TRBV28 and TRBJ2-2; 9 bases align to TRBD2. V gave up 7 bases and J gave up 7 bases; unmatched junction bases: 10. Germline V gene sequence: CDR1 MDHEN, CDR2 SYDVKM. This CDR3 comprises 15 residues. The CDR3 spells CASTGVAGAIGELFF. The CDR3 region has the DNA TGTGCCAGCACAGGGGTAGCGGGGGCGATCGGGGAGCTGTTTTTT. Drawing the rest from reference TRBV28 and TRBJ2-2, the complete variable domain is DVKVTQSSRYLVKRTGEKVFLECVQDMDHENMFWYRQDPGLGLRLIYFSYDVKMKEKGDIPEGYSVSREKKERFSLILESASTNQTSMYLCASTGVAGAIGELFFGEGSRLTVL.

The rearrangement links TRBV29-1 to TRBJ2-2; TRBD2 might be the D (5 bases). Germline lookup yields CDR1 SQVTM and CDR2 ANQGSEA. The CDR3 extends over 17 amino acids. Trimming took 5 bases from V and 2 from J, leaving 21 bases between them. The CDR3 is CSVRRLRAVGNTGELFF. The CDR3 nucleotides are TGCAGCGTTAGGCGGCTTCGAGCGGTGGGAAACACCGGGGAGCTGTTTTTT.

The CDR3 DNA reads as TGTGCCAGCAGCTTACTGGTCGGTCCAGGGTTTACGCAGTATTTT. It encodes CASSLLVGPGFTQYF. The chain has TRBV7-6 and TRBJ2-3; a possible D gene is TRBD1 (5 bases). V was cut by 2 bases and J by 8 bases, with 17 bases left in between. The CDR3 covers 15 residues. Germline CDR1 and CDR2: SGHVS and FNYEAQ.

V is TRBV7-3 and J is TRBJ2-1, with 11 bases lining up with TRBD2. The trim removed 5 bases at V and 6 bases at J, leaving 12 bases unmatched. In germline, CDR1 is SGHTA, CDR2 FQGTGA. The CDR3 has 17 amino acids. The CDR3 DNA is TGTGCCAGCAGCGCCCGGGGGGTAGCGGGGGGGCCCAATGAGCAGTTCTTC. Amino acid sequence: CASSARGVAGGPNEQFF.

In DNA form, the CDR3 reads TGTGCCAGCAGTTACTCTGGCAGGGGTGACTACGAGCAGTACTTC. Protein sequence: CASSYSGRGDYEQYF. V and J are TRBV6-5 and TRBJ2-7; D is possibly TRBD1 (6 bases). V dropped 0 bases and J dropped 3 bases, with 12 bases sitting between them. Germline V gives CDR1 MNHEY, CDR2 SVGAGI. This CDR3 is built from 15 residues.

This clone was seen just once. V usage is TRBV7-6 and J usage is TRBJ2-2; 7 bases are a match to TRBD1. The CDR3 consists of 16 residues. Trimming removed 5 bases from V and 0 bases from J; junction bases left unmatched: 6. Germline CDR1 and CDR2: SGHVS and FNYEAQ. Here the CDR3 reads CASSPRQGANTGELFF. DNA of the CDR3: TGTGCCAGCAGCCCCAGGCAGGGGGCGAACACCGGGGAGCTGTTTTTT.

The chain carries TRBV6-5 and TRBJ1-1; 7 bases line up with TRBD1. The CDR3 runs to 13 residues. V was pared by 6 bases and J by 11 bases, with 12 bases of the junction left unmatched. The germline gives CDR1 MNHEY, CDR2 SVGAGI. The CDR3 reads CASSWLTGEEAFF. In DNA form, the CDR3 reads TGTGCCAGCAGCTGGCTAACAGGGGAGGAGGCTTTCTTT.

The J gene is TRBJ1-6, the V gene TRBV11-2; D remains unclear. V lost 3 bases to trimming and J lost 10 bases, with 16 bases between them. In germline, CDR1 is SGHAT, CDR2 FQNNGV. The CDR3 contains 15 residues. As DNA, the CDR3 is TGTGCCAGCAGCTTCAACTCGATCCCGCGGTCACCCCTCCACTTT. As protein: CASSFNSIPRSPLHF.

This rearrangement joins TRBV6-5 to TRBJ2-1, with D tentatively TRBD1 (6 bases). V lost 7 bases, J lost 3 bases, and 16 bases lay in between. The CDR3 length is 15 residues. Germline values: CDR1 MNHEY, CDR2 SVGAGI. CDR3 residues: CASKITDSFYNEQFF. For the CDR3, the DNA is TGTGCCAGCAAGATTACGGACAGCTTCTACAATGAGCAGTTCTTC.

V is TRBV5-1 and J is TRBJ2-7; 7 bases fit TRBD2. The CDR3 runs 15 residues. Germline trimming cut 1 base from V and 3 bases from J; bases unmatched to any gene: 7. Looked up from germline, CDR1 is SGHRS and CDR2 is YFSETQ. The CDR3 is CASSLTAGSGYEQYF. CDR3 bases: TGCGCCAGCAGCTTGACAGCGGGGTCCGGCTACGAGCAGTACTTC.

The chain employs TRBV7-9 and TRBJ1-2; perhaps TRBD1 as D (5 bases). The germline V gene has CDR1 SEHNR and CDR2 FQNEAQ (reference sequence). Trimming left V 1 base short and J 3 bases short, with 9 bases between. This CDR3 is built from 14 residues. The DNA for the CDR3 is TGTGCCAGCAGCTTAGAAGGGGATTACTATGGCTACACCTTC. Translated: CASSLEGDYYGYTF.

V usage is TRBV29-1 and J usage is TRBJ2-5, with D possibly being TRBD1 (6 bases). The germline gives CDR1 SQVTM, CDR2 ANQGSEA. This CDR3 is 14 amino acids long. Trimming stripped 4 bases from V and 2 bases from J, with 14 bases between. CDR3 DNA: TGCAGCGTTGCAGATACCGGGACACAAGAGACCCAGTACTTC. This gives the protein CSVADTGTQETQYF.

This clone has ten or more counts. CDR3 amino acids: CASSFSGTGKNTEAFF. CDR3 nucleotide sequence: TGTGCCAGCAGTTTTTCCGGGACAGGGAAAAACACTGAAGCTTTCTTT. The V gene is TRBV7-9, the J gene TRBJ1-1; 9 bases align to TRBD1. This CDR3 has 16 residues. V shed 6 bases, J shed 2 bases, and the junction held 10 bases outside the gene matches. CDR1 is SEHNR and CDR2 is FQNEAQ in the germline V gene (reference sequence).

This clone was seen more than once but under ten times. The chain has TRBV27 and TRBJ1-2; perhaps TRBD1 as D (5 bases). V lost 6 bases and J 4 bases, leaving 12 bases between the germline ends. Germline CDR1 and CDR2: MNHEY and SMNVEV (reference sequence). The CDR3 length is 13 residues. CDR3 residues: CASSRNGGYGYTF. The DNA for the CDR3 is TGTGCCAGCAGCCGCAACGGGGGCTATGGCTACACCTTC.

This clone was seen a few times. J is TRBJ1-5 and V is TRBV5-1; 9 bases are a match to TRBD1. V trimming: 4 bases; J trimming: 7 bases; junction bases outside the gene matches: 9. Germline loops: CDR1 SGHRS, CDR2 YFSETQ. CDR3 size: 15 residues. In DNA, the CDR3 is TGCGCCAGCAGCACCGGGACAGGGAACCCCCAGCCCCAGCATTTT. The encoded protein is CASSTGTGNPQPQHF.

This rearrangement joins TRBV29-1 to TRBJ2-7; 9 bases match TRBD2. CDR1 is SQVTM and CDR2 is ANQGSEA in the germline V gene. V lost 3 bases, J lost 7 bases, and 1 base stayed unmatched. CDR3 size: 11 residues. The CDR3 bases are TGCAGCGTTGACCTAGCGGGGGAGCAGTACTTC. Its protein is CSVDLAGEQYF.

The chain carries TRBV5-1 and TRBJ1-5, with a possible D match to TRBD1 (6 bases). Looked up from germline, CDR1 is SGHRS and CDR2 is YFSETQ. This CDR3 region has 14 residues. Between the trimmed V and J ends, which lost 0 bases and 9 bases, there was a span of 13 bases. The CDR3 nucleotides read TGCGCCAGCAGCTTGGCCACAGGGCTTGCGCCCCAGCATTTT. Encoded protein: CASSLATGLAPQHF. The full variable domain, with the rest looked up from reference TRBV5-1 and TRBJ1-5, is KAGVTQTPRYLIKTRGQQVTLSCSPISGHRSVSWYQQTPGQGLQFLFEYFSETQRNKGNFPGRFSGRQFSNSRSEMNVSTLELGDSALYLCASSLATGLAPQHFGDGTRLSIL.

The chain couples TRBV9 to TRBJ2-1, with D unclear. V dropped 4 bases and J dropped 0 bases, with 14 bases sitting between them. Germline-derived CDR1 and CDR2 are SGDLS and YYNGEE. There are 16 residues in the CDR3. CDR3 bases: TGTGCCAGCAGCACGCCTTCCCTGAGCTCCTACAATGAGCAGTTCTTC. As protein: CASSTPSLSSYNEQFF.

Details on this clone: Additional DNA sequences in this sample encode the identical CDR3. The rearrangement uses TRBV7-9 and TRBJ1-1; D is ambiguous. V was cut by 5 bases and J by 3 bases, with 7 bases left in between. The CDR3 runs 12 residues. Germline lookup yields CDR1 SEHNR and CDR2 FQNEAQ (reference sequence). The CDR3, as DNA: TGTGCCAGCAGCCGGGAGTACACTGAAGCTTTCTTT. Amino acid sequence: CASSREYTEAFF.

This chain uses TRBV28 with TRBJ1-5; TRBD1 might be the D (6 bases). The germline V gene has CDR1 MDHEN and CDR2 SYDVKM. V lost 7 bases, J lost 2 bases, and 6 bases lay in between. There are 12 residues in the CDR3. The CDR3 protein is CASKGGNQPQHF. The CDR3 coding sequence is TGTGCCAGCAAGGGGGGCAATCAGCCCCAGCATTTT. Combining the CDR3 with reference TRBV28 and TRBJ1-5 gives the whole variable domain DVKVTQSSRYLVKRTGEKVFLECVQDMDHENMFWYRQDPGLGLRLIYFSYDVKMKEKGDIPEGYSVSREKKERFSLILESASTNQTSMYLCASKGGNQPQHFGDGTRLSIL.

The V gene is TRBV15, the J gene TRBJ2-6; 8 nucleotides align to TRBD1. Germline CDR1 and CDR2: LNHNV and YYDKDF (reference sequence). Unmatched junction bases numbered 11, after V lost 6 bases and J lost 1 base. This CDR3 comprises 18 residues. The CDR3 DNA reads TGTGCCACCAGATTGTCCGGGACAGGCCTATCTGGGGCCAACGTCCTGACTTTC. It codes for CATRLSGTGLSGANVLTF.

V gene TRBV2 combines with J gene TRBJ1-2, with D possibly matching TRBD1 (5 bases). The germline CDR1 and CDR2 sequences are SNHLY and FYNNEI. CDR3 length equals 15 residues. V shed 1 base and J shed 6 bases, with 15 bases lying between them. The CDR3 nucleotides read TGTGCCAGCAGTGAAGAGGTCCGGGGGAGGGATGGCTACACCTTC. It yields the protein CASSEEVRGRDGYTF.

The chain employs TRBV9 and TRBJ2-1, with TRBD2 as a possible D gene (7 bases). CDR3 length equals 15 residues. In germline, CDR1 is SGDLS, CDR2 YYNGEE. The V end was cut by 0 bases, the J end by 9 bases, with 16 bases between. CDR3 amino acids: CASSVGLAARGEQFF. The DNA of the CDR3 is TGTGCCAGCAGCGTAGGGCTAGCGGCCAGGGGTGAGCAGTTCTTC. The whole variable domain, remainder taken from reference TRBV9 and TRBJ2-1, is DSGVTQTPKHLITATGQRVTLRCSPRSGDLSVYWYQQSLDQGLQFLIQYYNGEERAKGNILERFSAQQFPDLHSELNLSSLELGDSALYFCASSVGLAARGEQFFGPGTRLTVL.

DNA of the CDR3: TGTGCCAGCTCACAGAACAGGATGAACACTGAAGCTTTCTTT. Amino acid sequence: CASSQNRMNTEAFF. The J gene is TRBJ1-1, the V gene TRBV18; D possibly corresponds to TRBD1 (5 bases). The germline V gene has CDR1 KGHSH and CDR2 LQKENI. The CDR3 extends over 14 amino acids. Trimming left V 4 bases short and J 0 bases short, with 9 bases between.